This entry lists 31 T cell receptor beta chains sequenced from one sample in a study of OX40 agonist ivuxolimab in advanced cancers. TCRdb's table, derived via immunoSEQ multiplex PCR, lists solely in-frame clones and lacks some. The sample yields some 70,000 clones, 86% seen once. The sample was CD4+ or CD8+ T cells sorted from blood, taken in a trial of the OX40 agonist ivuxolimab. Receptors originate from an adult with an advanced solid tumor such as melanoma, head and neck, liver or kidney cancer.

This clone was found once. The rearrangement uses TRBV9 and TRBJ1-1; the match to TRBD1 covers 7 bases. The germline V gene encodes CDR1 SGDLS and CDR2 YYNGEE. The CDR3 totals 15 residues. With V trimmed by 0 bases and J by 0 bases, 2 bases remained unmatched. The CDR3 here is CASSVATGLNTEAFF. The CDR3 DNA reads TGTGCCAGCAGCGTAGCGACAGGGTTGAACACTGAAGCTTTCTTT.

This sequence joins TRBV7-2 and TRBJ1-6; unclear D gene. The CDR3 loop spans 19 amino acids. V lost 5 bases to trimming and J lost 8 bases, with 28 bases between them. Germline CDR1 is SGHTA and CDR2 is FQGNSA. CDR3 bases: TGTGCCAGCAGCCCGAAGACACGCTCACCCGGGCGGCGGCATTCACCCCTCCACTTT. Translation: CASSPKTRSPGRRHSPLHF.

The chain has TRBV5-4 and TRBJ1-4; perhaps TRBD1 as D (6 bases). V was shortened by 7 bases and J by 7 bases, with 17 bases between the two germline ends. The CDR3 is made up of 14 amino acids. CDR1 and CDR2 from the germline V gene are SGHNT and YYREEE (reference sequence). The CDR3 DNA follows: TGTGCCAGCTTCCGGGCAGGGGTTGGTGAAAAACTGTTTTTT. The encoded protein is CASFRAGVGEKLFF.

This chain joins TRBV7-2 and TRBJ2-3; 9 positions match TRBD2. Germline V gene lookup returns CDR1 SGHTA and CDR2 FQGNSA. V lost 4 bases and J lost 4; bases outside the gene matches: 12. CDR3 length equals 17 residues. CDR3 amino acids: CASSSRRGGGGADTQYF. CDR3 sequence (DNA): TGTGCCAGCAGCTCCCGTCGGGGCGGGGGGGGCGCAGATACGCAGTATTTT.

This chain joins TRBV29-1 and TRBJ2-3; D is uncertain. Trimming took off 4 bases at V and 8 bases at J, with 13 bases between the two ends. In germline, CDR1 is SQVTM, CDR2 ANQGSEA. The CDR3 extends over 12 amino acids. CDR3 amino acids: CSVARPGGTQYF. Here the CDR3 DNA reads TGCAGCGTTGCCCGACCAGGCGGTACGCAGTATTTT.

The gene calls are TRBV29-1 and TRBJ2-6; D uncertain. This CDR3 has 13 residues. Germline V gives CDR1 SQVTM, CDR2 ANQGSEA. V lost 5 bases and J lost 0, with 5 bases in between. The CDR3 loop reads CSVQSSGANVLTF. As DNA, the CDR3 is TGCAGCGTTCAGAGCTCTGGGGCCAACGTCCTGACTTTC.

For the CDR3, the DNA is TGTGCCAGCAGTTTACAGGGATCACCCCTCCACTTT. Translated, it gives CASSLQGSPLHF. This chain uses TRBV6-5 with TRBJ1-6; TRBD1 might be the D (6 bases). V was trimmed by 4 bases and J by 10 bases, leaving 8 bases between them. Per the germline V gene, CDR1 is MNHEY and CDR2 is SVGAGI. CDR3 size: 12 residues.

The chain couples TRBV7-2 to TRBJ1-1, with TRBD1 as a possible D gene (5 bases). The CDR3 is made up of 13 amino acids. V was cut by 5 bases and J by 8 bases, with 15 bases left in between. Germline V gene lookup returns CDR1 SGHTA and CDR2 FQGNSA. Here the CDR3 DNA reads TGTGCCAGCAGCACAGAACCTGAGGGGGAAGCTTTCTTT. Translation: CASSTEPEGEAFF.

V is TRBV5-1 and J is TRBJ2-2; TRBD2 might be the D (6 bases). The CDR3 length is 16 residues. Trimming cost V 4 bases and J 5 bases, with 18 bases left between them. Germline V gene sequence: CDR1 SGHRS, CDR2 YFSETQ. CDR3 loop: CASSPALGGATGELFF. The CDR3 DNA is TGCGCCAGCAGCCCCGCGTTGGGGGGAGCGACCGGGGAGCTGTTTTTT.

The V gene is TRBV7-9, the J gene TRBJ1-2; no clear D gene. Germline CDR1 and CDR2: SEHNR and FQNEAQ (reference sequence). The CDR3 totals 14 residues. V gave up 2 bases and J gave up 8 bases, with 15 bases separating them. The CDR3 sequence: CASSLSNRVGGYTF. The CDR3 DNA follows: TGTGCCAGCAGCTTAAGCAATCGGGTCGGGGGCTACACCTTC.

The V call is TRBV6-6, the J call TRBJ2-1, with 7 bases aligning to TRBD2. The CDR3 is made up of 14 amino acids. Trimming took 6 bases from V and 5 from J; bases not matched to a gene: 7. The germline gives CDR1 MNHNY, CDR2 SVGAGI (reference sequence). The CDR3 region is CASRFLAVHNEQFF. As DNA, the CDR3 is TGTGCCAGCAGATTTCTAGCGGTTCACAATGAGCAGTTCTTC.

The chain couples TRBV7-9 to TRBJ1-2, with a possible D match to TRBD1 (5 bases). The CDR3 totals 14 residues. The V gene lost 2 bases and the J gene lost 6 bases, with 13 bases spanning the gap. The V gene's germline CDR1 is SEHNR and CDR2 FQNEAQ (reference sequence). The CDR3 DNA reads TGTGCCAGCAGCTTAAGCAGGGACTCGGATGGCTACACCTTC. This translates into CASSLSRDSDGYTF.

This clone was recorded only once. V and J are TRBV10-1 and TRBJ1-1; possibly TRBD1 for D (5 bases). V dropped 6 bases and J dropped 3 bases, with 14 bases sitting between them. This CDR3 has 14 amino acids. Germline V CDR1 and CDR2: WNHNN, SYGVQD (reference sequence). As DNA, the CDR3 is TGCGCCAGCAGCGAGACAGTAACCGACACTGAAGCTTTCTTT. Its translation is CASSETVTDTEAFF.

The chain joins TRBV18 to TRBJ2-7; TRBD1 matches at 11 bases. CDR3 length equals 16 residues. Losses at the gene ends were 3 bases for V and 2 bases for J; bases not matched to a gene: 6. Germline CDR1 is KGHSH and CDR2 is LQKENI. CDR3 sequence reads: CASSPRTGGNPYEQYF. As DNA, the CDR3 is TGTGCCAGCTCACCGAGGACAGGGGGCAACCCCTACGAGCAGTACTTC.

J is TRBJ1-4 and V is TRBV5-1; perhaps TRBD1 as D (5 bases). Trimming removed 0 bases from V and 10 bases from J, with 7 bases in between. Germline V CDR1 and CDR2: SGHRS, YFSETQ. The CDR3 is 12 amino acids. CDR3 DNA sequence: TGCGCCAGCAGCTTGGAGAGGGGAAAACTGTTTTTT. This gives the protein CASSLERGKLFF.

The chain uses TRBV11-2 and TRBJ2-3, with TRBD2 identical over 7 bases. With V trimmed by 6 bases and J by 4 bases, 13 bases remained unmatched. The CDR3 has 16 residues. CDR1 SGHAT and CDR2 FQNNGV come from the germline V gene. Here the CDR3 reads CASRLIRGRVADTQYF. CDR3 nucleotides: TGTGCCAGCAGGCTCATACGGGGGAGGGTGGCAGATACGCAGTATTTT.

This chain uses TRBV19 with TRBJ2-6, with 7 bases matching TRBD1. Germline V gene sequence: CDR1 LNHDA, CDR2 SQIVND (reference sequence). J gave up 0 bases and V 5 bases, and 10 bases lay outside the gene matches. The CDR3 is 18 residues long. The DNA of the CDR3 is TGTGCCAGTAGTGTACCGGGACAGACTCTCTCTGGGGCCAACGTCCTGACTTTC. Translated, it gives CASSVPGQTLSGANVLTF.

The table lists this clone with a few counts. The CDR3 loop is CASSLAGGVNTEAFF. The CDR3 nucleotides are TGCGCCAGCAGCCTGGCAGGGGGCGTGAACACTGAAGCTTTCTTT. This chain connects TRBV5-1 to TRBJ1-1; 8 nucleotides match TRBD1. CDR3 length equals 15 residues. Unmatched junction bases numbered 5, after V lost 4 bases and J lost 0 bases. CDR1 and CDR2 from the germline V gene are SGHRS and YFSETQ.

The V call is TRBV9, the J call TRBJ2-1, with TRBD2 matching 11 bases. After removal of 4 bases from V and 11 bases from J, the junction contained 11 bases not matched to a gene. The V gene's germline CDR1 is SGDLS and CDR2 YYNGEE. CDR3 size: 15 residues. The CDR3 spells CASSPRLAGGQKQFF. DNA of the CDR3: TGTGCCAGCAGCCCCCGGCTAGCGGGGGGCCAGAAGCAGTTCTTC.

The gene calls are TRBV6-5 and TRBJ2-1; possible D gene TRBD1, 7 bases. This CDR3 is 15 amino acids long. The germline gives CDR1 MNHEY, CDR2 SVGAGI. V was cut by 6 bases and J by 3 bases, with 15 bases left in between. The CDR3 here is CASRPRGTGYNEQFF. The CDR3 DNA follows: TGTGCCAGCAGACCCAGGGGGACTGGCTACAATGAGCAGTTCTTC.

This chain uses TRBV7-3 with TRBJ1-3; weak D call: TRBD1 (6 bases). Germline V gene sequence: CDR1 SGHTA, CDR2 FQGTGA. The CDR3 runs to 14 residues. With 5 bases removed from V and 2 bases from J, the gap between germline ends came to 10 bases. The CDR3 spells CASSQQGPGNTIYF. CDR3 in DNA: TGTGCCAGCAGCCAACAGGGTCCTGGAAACACCATATATTTT.

The gene calls are TRBV18 and TRBJ1-1; the D gene is possibly TRBD1 (5 bases). The CDR3 contains 11 residues. In germline, CDR1 is KGHSH, CDR2 LQKENI. Between the trimmed V and J ends, which lost 10 bases and 5 bases, there was a span of 11 bases. CDR3 sequence: CATGGATEAFF. As DNA, the CDR3 is TGTGCCACCGGAGGGGCTACTGAAGCTTTCTTT.

The rearrangement joins TRBV19 to TRBJ1-5, with D unclear. This CDR3 has 13 amino acids. Trimming removed 0 bases at V and 7 bases at J, with 7 bases between. The germline V gene encodes CDR1 LNHDA and CDR2 SQIVND (reference sequence). As DNA, the CDR3 is TGTGCCAGTAGTATAGACCAACGCCAGCCCCAGCATTTT. Translated, it gives CASSIDQRQPQHF.

V gene TRBV6-4 combines with J gene TRBJ2-2; 9 bases agree with TRBD1. V was clipped by 6 bases and J by 0 bases; unmatched bases: 2. The germline CDR1 and CDR2 sequences are MRHNA and SNTAGT. CDR3 length equals 15 residues. This chain's CDR3 is CASRRDRANTGELFF. DNA of the CDR3: TGTGCCAGCAGGAGGGACAGGGCGAACACCGGGGAGCTGTTTTTT.

This clone was observed once. V usage is TRBV11-3 and J usage is TRBJ1-6; no reliable D call. V gave up 4 bases and J gave up 6 bases, with 13 bases separating them. This CDR3 spans 15 amino acids. CDR1 is SGHNT and CDR2 is YENEEA in the germline V gene. CDR3 region: CASSSYGLLNSPLHF. CDR3 in DNA: TGTGCCAGCAGCTCCTACGGGCTGCTTAATTCACCCCTCCACTTT.

This chain links TRBV11-2 with TRBJ2-1, with 9 bases identical to TRBD2. CDR3 length: 18 residues. Germline lookup yields CDR1 SGHAT and CDR2 FQNNGV. The J segment lost 0 bases and the V segment lost 5 bases, leaving 11 bases of the junction unmatched. The CDR3 coding sequence is TGTGCCAGCAGCCCCCGGCCGAGCGGGGGGCACTCCTACAATGAGCAGTTCTTC. It is translated as CASSPRPSGGHSYNEQFF.

CDR3 in amino acids: CASTPGRNTEAFF. CDR3 bases: TGTGCCAGTACCCCAGGGCGGAACACTGAAGCTTTCTTT. The genes are TRBV19 and TRBJ1-1, with D possibly being TRBD1 (5 bases). V was shortened by 7 bases and J by 1 base, with 10 bases between the two germline ends. The CDR3 covers 13 residues. The germline V gene encodes CDR1 LNHDA and CDR2 SQIVND (reference sequence).

The chain combines TRBV9 with TRBJ2-7, with 9 positions matching TRBD1. CDR3 length: 14 amino acids. After removal of 4 bases from V and 4 bases from J, the junction contained 6 bases not matched to a gene. Looked up from germline, CDR1 is SGDLS and CDR2 is YYNGEE. DNA for the CDR3: TGTGCCAGCAGCTTGACAGGGGGGGTTTACGAGCAGTACTTC. Protein sequence: CASSLTGGVYEQYF.

The V and J genes are TRBV9 and TRBJ2-1; no reliable D call. Germline values: CDR1 SGDLS, CDR2 YYNGEE. Deletions cut 0 bases from V and 1 base from J, with 17 bases between. This CDR3 has 18 amino acids. Here the CDR3 reads CASSVEIGGTTSYNEQFF. DNA of the CDR3: TGTGCCAGCAGCGTAGAAATTGGCGGAACTACTTCCTACAATGAGCAGTTCTTC.

This chain connects TRBV18 to TRBJ1-5; D not resolved. Trimming removed 3 bases at V and 3 bases at J, with 15 bases between. The CDR3 has 16 residues. Germline V gene sequence: CDR1 KGHSH, CDR2 LQKENI. The CDR3 spells CASSPGSPLFNQPQHF. The CDR3, as DNA: TGTGCCAGCTCACCTGGGTCCCCTCTATTCAATCAGCCCCAGCATTTT.

The chain links TRBV19 to TRBJ1-1; 8 bases align to TRBD1. This CDR3 has 15 amino acids. V gave up 6 bases and J gave up 1 base; unmatched junction bases: 7. In germline, CDR1 is LNHDA, CDR2 SQIVND (reference sequence). CDR3 sequence reads: CASRKLGQENTEAFF. The CDR3 DNA follows: TGTGCCAGTAGAAAACTGGGACAGGAGAACACTGAAGCTTTCTTT.